A single sample is the source of the 22 T cell receptor beta chains below, sequenced in a study of blood T cell repertoires in COVID-19. The table came from immunoSEQ multiplex PCR; TCRdb's copy has only in-frame clones and leaves some out. The sample has about 110,000 clones, less than 85% seen once. The sample taken for sequencing was peripheral blood. The receptor source for this set is a man aged 70-80 years with active or convalescent COVID-19.

The chain employs TRBV6-5 and TRBJ2-7; no firm D call. The CDR3 totals 13 residues. Germline CDR1 and CDR2: MNHEY and SVGAGI. Deletions cut 6 bases from V and 0 bases from J, with 9 bases between. The chain's CDR3 is CASSGQISYEQYF. The CDR3 DNA follows: TGTGCCAGCAGCGGTCAAATCTCCTACGAGCAGTACTTC.

The genes are TRBV2 and TRBJ1-1; D possibly corresponds to TRBD1 (5 bases). Trimming shortened V by 4 bases and J by 1 base, and 7 bases separated the two germline ends. The CDR3 extends over 13 amino acids. Germline CDR1 reads SNHLY; CDR2 reads FYNNEI. CDR3 in DNA: TGTGCCAGCAGTGTACAGGCGAACACTGAAGCTTTCTTT. Translated, it gives CASSVQANTEAFF.

The chain joins TRBV2 to TRBJ1-2; D gene unclear. The CDR3 spans 13 residues. Trimming took 7 bases from V and 3 from J, leaving 12 bases between them. Germline lookup yields CDR1 SNHLY and CDR2 FYNNEI. This CDR3 is CASNEEEDYGYTF. CDR3 DNA: TGTGCCAGCAATGAGGAGGAAGACTATGGCTACACCTTC.

The CDR3 spells CASSLGQGVGSNGYTF. In nucleotides, the CDR3 is TGTGCCAGCAGTTTGGGTCAGGGGGTAGGATCTAATGGCTACACCTTC. The gene calls are TRBV28 and TRBJ1-2; 7 bases match TRBD1. The CDR3 consists of 16 residues. The V segment lost 3 bases and the J segment 6 bases; nucleotides outside the gene matches: 13. Looked up from germline, CDR1 is MDHEN and CDR2 is SYDVKM.

This chain's CDR3 is CASSLVQGGEKLFF. CDR3 bases: TGTGCCAGCAGTCTCGTACAGGGAGGGGAAAAACTGTTTTTT. The chain combines TRBV5-6 with TRBJ1-4; tentatively, D is TRBD1 (6 bases). CDR1 is SGHDT, CDR2 YYEEEE, per germline. The V end was cut by 5 bases, the J end by 8 bases, with 16 bases between. The CDR3 runs to 14 residues.

This clone was detected once. The rearrangement links TRBV9 to TRBJ1-2; D not resolved. V was pared by 0 bases and J by 8 bases, with 14 bases between. Germline V gene data show CDR1 as SGDLS and CDR2 as YYNGEE. The CDR3 is 14 amino acids. The CDR3 DNA sequence: TGTGCCAGCAGCGTAGACATCAGGACGGGAGGCTACACCTTC. Translating gives CASSVDIRTGGYTF.

The chain employs TRBV5-1 and TRBJ2-1, with D tentatively TRBD2 (6 bases). The CDR3 has 15 amino acids. Germline CDR1 is SGHRS and CDR2 is YFSETQ. The V gene lost 0 bases and the J gene lost 3 bases, with 10 bases spanning the gap. CDR3 sequence: CASSLDTGSYNEQFF. In nucleotides, the CDR3 is TGCGCCAGCAGCTTGGATACCGGGAGCTACAATGAGCAGTTCTTC. The variable domain in full, with the rest retrieved from reference TRBV5-1 and TRBJ2-1, is KAGVTQTPRYLIKTRGQQVTLSCSPISGHRSVSWYQQTPGQGLQFLFEYFSETQRNKGNFPGRFSGRQFSNSRSEMNVSTLELGDSALYLCASSLDTGSYNEQFFGPGTRLTVL.

This clone was seen at least ten times. The chain links TRBV27 to TRBJ1-1, with D unresolved. The CDR3 totals 13 residues. CDR1 MNHEY and CDR2 SMNVEV come from the germline V gene (reference sequence). With 10 bases removed from V and 1 base from J, the gap between germline ends came to 13 bases. The CDR3 region is CATSGRPNTEAFF. For the CDR3, the DNA is TGTGCCACCTCCGGCAGGCCGAACACTGAAGCTTTCTTT.

The rearrangement uses TRBV7-8 and TRBJ1-1, with D maybe TRBD1 (6 bases). CDR1 is SGHVS and CDR2 is FQNEAQ in the germline V gene. Trimming removed 1 base from V and 4 bases from J, with 10 bases in between. The CDR3 has 14 residues. This chain's CDR3 is CASSLEGGFTEAFF. CDR3 coding DNA: TGTGCCAGCAGCTTAGAGGGGGGGTTCACTGAAGCTTTCTTT.

This chain connects TRBV18 to TRBJ2-7; 7 positions match TRBD2. The germline V gene encodes CDR1 KGHSH and CDR2 LQKENI. The CDR3 extends over 16 amino acids. V gave up 2 bases and J gave up 6 bases; unmatched junction bases: 13. CDR3 nucleotide sequence: TGTGCCAGCTCACCAGCTAGCCAGCGGGGTGGGCGCGAGCAGTACTTC. Amino acid sequence: CASSPASQRGGREQYF.

This sequence joins TRBV6-1 and TRBJ1-1; 7 positions agree with TRBD1. The ends lost 3 bases at V and 2 bases at J; junction bases unmatched: 21. The V gene's germline CDR1 is MNHNS and CDR2 SASEGT. The CDR3 consists of 20 residues. DNA of the CDR3: TGTGCCAGCAGTGAGCGTTTAATTACCGGGACAGAAAGACGTAACACTGAAGCTTTCTTT. Its translation: CASSERLITGTERRNTEAFF.

This clone was counted only a few times. This chain's CDR3 is CASSKEGGESNQPQHF. The DNA for the CDR3 is TGTGCCAGCAGCAAAGAGGGAGGGGAGTCCAATCAGCCCCAGCATTTT. V and J are TRBV21-1 and TRBJ1-5. TRBV21-1 represents a pseudogene. CDR3 length: 16 residues.

Only one count was recorded for this clone. The DNA for the CDR3 is TGTGCCACCAGCAGAGGGGACAGGGCTGGCTACACCTTC. Protein sequence: CATSRGDRAGYTF. This chain uses TRBV15 with TRBJ1-2; 9 bases map to TRBD1. Germline CDR1 reads LNHNV; CDR2 reads YYDKDF (reference sequence). J gave up 7 bases and V 1 base, and 1 base lay outside the gene matches. CDR3 length: 13 residues.

This clone occurred once. The rearrangement links TRBV9 to TRBJ2-7; D may be TRBD2 (6 bases). Deletions cut 4 bases from V and 4 bases from J, with 18 bases between. The CDR3 has 15 residues. Germline lookup yields CDR1 SGDLS and CDR2 YYNGEE. CDR3 region: CASSTGLTPMYEQYF. CDR3 in DNA: TGTGCCAGCAGCACTGGACTAACCCCCATGTACGAGCAGTACTTC.

This chain connects TRBV18 to TRBJ1-2, with 7 bases matching TRBD1. V gave up 0 bases and J gave up 2 bases; unmatched junction bases: 0. CDR3 length: 14 residues. CDR1 and CDR2 (germline): KGHSH, LQKENI. The CDR3 sequence: CASSPPTGNYGYTF. In nucleotides, the CDR3 is TGTGCCAGCTCACCACCGACAGGGAACTATGGCTACACCTTC.

The chain combines TRBV5-1 with TRBJ2-1, with D unresolved. The CDR3 has 15 residues. Germline CDR1 is SGHRS and CDR2 is YFSETQ. The V end lost 1 base, the J end lost 10 bases, and 18 bases lay between the germline ends. CDR3 sequence (DNA): TGCGCCAGCAGCTTGTCTCCGACTTCGGCGGCCGAGCAGTTCTTC. This codes for CASSLSPTSAAEQFF.

This chain links TRBV20-1 with TRBJ2-4; perhaps TRBD2 as D (6 bases). The CDR3 totals 11 residues. Germline V gene lookup returns CDR1 DFQATT and CDR2 SNEGSKA (reference sequence). V was pared by 5 bases and J by 8 bases, with 10 bases between. CDR3 nucleotides: TGCAGTGCTTCCAGGGAGGACATTCAGTACTTC. Translated: CSASREDIQYF.

The chain uses TRBV4-1 and TRBJ2-7, with TRBD2 identical over 8 bases. J was trimmed by 2 bases and V by 3 bases; bases with no gene match: 6. CDR3 length equals 15 residues. In germline, CDR1 is MGHRA, CDR2 YSYEKL. In nucleotides, the CDR3 is TGCGCCAGCAGCCACCAACTAGCGGAGCCCTACGAGCAGTACTTC. Its protein is CASSHQLAEPYEQYF.

This chain links TRBV6-1 with TRBJ1-1; D perhaps matches TRBD1 (6 bases). The V gene's germline CDR1 is MNHNS and CDR2 SASEGT. The CDR3 loop spans 15 amino acids. Trimming removed 2 bases at V and 0 bases at J, with 10 bases between. For the CDR3, the DNA is TGTGCCAGCAGTGAAAGGGGGGGCTTGAACACTGAAGCTTTCTTT. Translated, it gives CASSERGGLNTEAFF.

The chain has TRBV7-9 and TRBJ2-1; TRBD1 agrees at 7 bases. The V segment lost 5 bases and the J segment 2 bases; nucleotides outside the gene matches: 6. There are 15 residues in the CDR3. In germline, CDR1 is SEHNR, CDR2 FQNEAQ (reference sequence). CDR3 bases: TGTGCCAGCAGCCCCTACAGGGGTACCTACAATGAGCAGTTCTTC. Encoded protein: CASSPYRGTYNEQFF.

This clone was picked up a small number of times. The V gene is TRBV4-2, the J gene TRBJ2-3, with D perhaps matching TRBD2 (6 bases). Per the germline V gene, CDR1 is LGHNA and CDR2 is YNFKEQ. This CDR3 comprises 18 residues. V was shortened by 0 bases and J by 0 bases, with 16 bases between the two germline ends. CDR3 nucleotides: TGTGCCAGCAGCCAAGAACCAGCGGGCCCCTCTAGCACAGATACGCAGTATTTT. It codes for CASSQEPAGPSSTDTQYF.

The V and J genes are TRBV5-1 and TRBJ2-7, with TRBD1 matching over 7 bases. Unmatched junction bases numbered 7, after V lost 0 bases and J lost 1 base. Germline CDR1 reads SGHRS; CDR2 reads YFSETQ. CDR3 length equals 16 residues. CDR3 bases: TGCGCCAGCAGCTTGGCCGGGCAGGGGGTTTCCTACGAGCAGTACTTC. Translating gives CASSLAGQGVSYEQYF.